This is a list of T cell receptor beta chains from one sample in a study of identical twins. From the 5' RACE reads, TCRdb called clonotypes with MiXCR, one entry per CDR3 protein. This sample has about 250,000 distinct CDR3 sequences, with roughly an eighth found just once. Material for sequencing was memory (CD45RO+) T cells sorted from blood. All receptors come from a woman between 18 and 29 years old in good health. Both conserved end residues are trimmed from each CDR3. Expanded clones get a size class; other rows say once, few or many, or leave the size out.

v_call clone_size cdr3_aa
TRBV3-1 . ASSQAALEKLF
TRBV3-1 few ASSQLAGMVDTQY
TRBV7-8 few ASSRDRVQETQY
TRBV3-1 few ASSQRQGSQPQH
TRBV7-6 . ASSLGRGGNNSPLH
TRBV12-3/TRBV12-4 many ASSFRLVQETQY
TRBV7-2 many ASSLVGQAPEQY
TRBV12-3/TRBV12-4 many ASTLRGASEKLF
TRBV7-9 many ASSKTVNQPQH
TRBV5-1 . ASSPTGFGQPQH
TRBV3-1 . ASSQASPLGSV
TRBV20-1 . SAEEVNEQF
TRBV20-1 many SARDFGRGGRVLWRMETQY
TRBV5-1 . ASSPRTSGYTDTQY
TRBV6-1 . ASRSDRGYGYT
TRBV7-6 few ASSFGTDNTQY
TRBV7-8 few ACSARQLQETQY
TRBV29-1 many SVETNLNTGELF
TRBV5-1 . ASSSGQGEHEQY
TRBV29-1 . SATQGVVEETQY
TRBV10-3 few AISESGGQGHEQF
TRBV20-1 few SAKYQAGNTIY
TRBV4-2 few ASSQEIGGSSYEQY
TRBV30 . AWSYGLAGIYEQY
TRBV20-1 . SAYREDEQF
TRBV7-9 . ASSFSGGGETQY